A selection of T cell receptor beta chains follows, all from one sample in a study of T cells in Graves' hyperthyroidism and ophthalmopathy. TCRdb itself ran the multiplex PCR reads through MiXCR, one entry per CDR3 protein. The table records 380,000 or so distinct CDR3 sequences, around 14% of them present only once. The sample comprised blood. The receptors come from a woman in her twenties or thirties with Graves' hyperthyroidism. Both conserved end residues are part of each CDR3. D genes are given only for firm matches. For some rows the clone size is stated as once, few or many, or as a class when expanded; others skip it.

d_call j_call v_call clone_size cdr3_aa cdr3_nt
. TRBJ2-2 TRBV7-2 few CASSPQLDTGELFF TGTGCCAGCAGCCCCCAGCTTGACACCGGGGAGCTGTTTTTT
. TRBJ2-7 TRBV5-1 many CASSLRAAGEGTPSYEQYF TGCGCCAGCAGCTTAAGAGCTGCGGGCGAGGGAACACCCTCCTACGAGCAGTACTTC
. TRBJ2-7 TRBV12-3/TRBV12-4 many CASSLGSTSYEQYF TGTGCCAGCAGTTTGGGCTCGACATCCTACGAGCAGTACTTC
TRBD2 TRBJ2-1 TRBV7-9 . CASSFDSGRYSYNEQFF TGTGCCAGCAGCTTTGATAGCGGGAGGTATTCCTACAATGAGCAGTTCTTC
. TRBJ2-2 TRBV4-3 . CASSPGPNTGELFF TGCGCCAGCAGCCCCGGGCCGAACACCGGGGAGCTGTTTTTT
TRBD1 TRBJ2-1 TRBV28 few CASGVRTGAIDEQFF TGTGCCAGCGGAGTACGGACAGGGGCGATAGATGAGCAGTTCTTC
. TRBJ1-3 TRBV14 once CASSPSGSGNTIYF TGTGCCAGCAGCCCGTCGGGCTCTGGAAACACCATATATTTT
TRBD2 TRBJ2-1 TRBV7-8 few CASSLTSGSRNEQFF TGTGCCAGCAGCTTGACTAGCGGGAGCAGAAATGAGCAGTTCTTC
. TRBJ2-2 TRBV20-1 . CSARDLSDGELFF TGCAGTGCTAGAGATTTATCCGACGGGGAGCTGTTTTTT
. TRBJ2-5 TRBV28 many CASSFQGLYQETQYF TGTGCCAGCAGTTTTCAGGGTCTGTACCAAGAGACCCAGTACTTC
. TRBJ1-6 TRBV28 many CASSLEQPISPLHF TGTGCCAGCAGTTTAGAACAGCCGATTTCACCCCTCCACTTT
TRBD1 TRBJ2-1 TRBV20-1 many CSAARPGTGRIDEQFF TGCAGTGCTGCACGACCCGGGACAGGGCGGATCGATGAGCAGTTCTTC
. TRBJ2-3 TRBV28 . CASSPPSRLTDTQYF TGTGCCAGCTCACCACCGTCGCGCCTCACAGATACGCAGTATTTT
. TRBJ2-7 TRBV2 . CASKGPSCEQYF TGTGCCAGCAAGGGACCTTCCTGCGAGCAGTACTTC
. TRBJ2-1 TRBV7-9 few CASNRANNEQFF TGTGCCAGCAACCGAGCGAACAATGAGCAGTTCTTC
. TRBJ2-3 TRBV19 many CASRLGDTQYF TGTGCCAGCCGATTGGGGGATACGCAGTATTTT
. TRBJ2-7 TRBV6-2/TRBV6-3 . CASRKLQGNEQYF TGTGCCAGCAGAAAGCTGCAGGGTAATGAGCAGTACTTC
. TRBJ1-4 TRBV27 few CASSLAGPNEKLFF TGTGCCAGCAGTTTAGCAGGGCCAAATGAAAAACTGTTTTTT
. TRBJ2-7 TRBV12-3/TRBV12-4 many CASSLGGVREQYF TGTGCCAGCAGCCTCGGGGGTGTTCGCGAGCAGTACTTC
. TRBJ1-4 TRBV30 . CAWMGQSNEKLFF TGTGCCTGGATGGGTCAGTCCAATGAAAAACTGTTTTTT
TRBD2 TRBJ2-1 TRBV30 many CAWGTSGISDEQFF TGTGCCTGGGGGACTAGCGGGATAAGCGATGAGCAGTTCTTC
TRBD1 TRBJ2-7 TRBV27 many CASSLGQGIPEQYF TGTGCCAGCAGTCTGGGACAGGGGATCCCCGAGCAGTACTTC
. TRBJ1-5 TRBV11-2 many CASSLVVVAREDNQPQHF TGTGCCAGCAGCTTAGTGGTGGTTGCCAGGGAGGACAATCAGCCCCAGCATTTT
. TRBJ2-5 TRBV7-9 many CASSLGLASQETQYF TGTGCCAGCAGCTTAGGGCTAGCGAGTCAAGAGACCCAGTACTTC
TRBD2 TRBJ2-7 TRBV11-2 many CASSLETSGYEQYF TGTGCCAGCAGCTTAGAAACTAGCGGATACGAGCAGTACTTC
. TRBJ1-2 TRBV7-2 few CASSLEGPPIFYGYTF TGTGCCAGCAGCTTAGAGGGGCCCCCTATATTCTATGGCTACACCTTC
. TRBJ2-1 TRBV27 many CASSTSMGSYNEQFF TGTGCCAGCAGTACGAGTATGGGCTCCTACAATGAGCAGTTCTTC
. TRBJ1-3 TRBV12-3/TRBV12-4 . CASIGGTGNTIYF TGTGCCAGCATCGGAGGGACTGGAAACACCATATATTTT
TRBD2 TRBJ2-1 TRBV28 many CASSSYLAGPSYNEQFF TGTGCCAGCAGTTCATATCTAGCGGGACCCTCCTACAATGAGCAGTTCTTC
. TRBJ1-2 TRBV12-3/TRBV12-4 many CASSSVGPHGSTF TGTGCCAGCAGCTCCGTGGGACCTCATGGGAGCACCTTC
TRBD2 TRBJ2-7 TRBV7-2 . CASRLWGGSDEQYF TGTGCCAGCAGGCTCTGGGGCGGGAGCGACGAGCAGTACTTC
. TRBJ2-5 TRBV4-1 . CASSQPLETQYF TGCGCCAGCAGCCAACCTCTAGAGACCCAGTACTTC
. TRBJ2-7 TRBV18 few CASSPRLASAYEQYF TGTGCCAGCTCACCACGGCTAGCGAGTGCCTACGAGCAGTACTTC
TRBD1 TRBJ1-4 TRBV28 many CASTGQGNEKLFF TGTGCCAGTACGGGACAGGGGAATGAAAAACTGTTTTTT
. TRBJ1-1 TRBV19 . CASSGQGHTEAFF TGTGCCAGTAGTGGCCAGGGACACACTGAAGCTTTCTTT
. TRBJ2-7 TRBV27 few CASSEVGSREQYF TGTGCCAGCAGCGAGGTCGGCTCAAGAGAGCAGTACTTC
. TRBJ1-6 TRBV7-2 . CASSLGHRDSPLHF TGTGCCAGCAGCTTAGGGCACAGGGATTCACCCCTCCACTTT
TRBD2 TRBJ2-7 TRBV10-2 . CAIGRESSYEQYF TGCGCCATAGGGCGGGAGTCCTCCTACGAGCAGTACTTC
. TRBJ2-1 TRBV20-1 few CSAMRVNSYNEQFF TGCAGTGCTATGAGGGTCAACTCCTACAATGAGCAGTTCTTC
TRBD2 TRBJ2-5 TRBV20-1 few CSALQSGRKGTQYF TGCAGTGCCCTCCAGAGCGGGAGGAAGGGGACCCAGTACTTC
. TRBJ1-5 TRBV3-1 . CASSSLPLGKYSNQPQHF TGTGCCAGCAGCTCACTCCCCTTGGGGAAATATAGCAATCAGCCCCAGCATTTT
TRBD1 TRBJ2-7 TRBV29-1 many CSVEGVQGAPSYEQYF TGCAGCGTTGAAGGGGTCCAGGGGGCGCCTTCCTACGAGCAGTACTTC
. TRBJ2-7 TRBV10-2 many CASRVGAGTYEQYF TGCGCCAGCAGGGTGGGGGCCGGCACCTACGAGCAGTACTTC
. TRBJ2-7 TRBV6-2/TRBV6-3 many CASRPGGGLDEQYF TGTGCCAGCAGACCAGGGGGGGGATTGGACGAGCAGTACTTC
. TRBJ1-4 TRBV3-1 many CASSPTGTNEKLFF TGTGCCAGCAGCCCGACCGGAACTAATGAAAAACTGTTTTTT
TRBD1 TRBJ1-1 TRBV29-1 many CSVVGQGTEAFF TGCAGCGTTGTTGGACAGGGGACTGAAGCTTTCTTT
. TRBJ1-3 TRBV29-1 . CSVEAGNTIYF TGCAGCGTTGAGGCTGGAAACACCATATATTTT
. TRBJ1-2 TRBV7-2 . CASSLRVPDYGYTF TGTGCCAGCAGCTTAAGGGTCCCAGACTATGGCTACACCTTC
TRBD2 TRBJ2-5 TRBV6-1 many CASSTGTSGETQYF TGTGCCAGCAGTACCGGGACTAGCGGGGAGACCCAGTACTTC
TRBD2 TRBJ2-3 TRBV6-1 . CASIGSGRAGDTQYF TGTGCCAGCATCGGTAGCGGGAGGGCGGGAGATACGCAGTATTTT